What follows describes a single T cell receptor (beta chain). Its antigen is unidentified. These data come from a study of post-analysis software for immune sequencing data. Findings and caveats of the study: Patients used roughly five TRBV segments, including TRBV5-6, TRBV5-1 and TRBV20-1, more often than controls.

CDR3 length equals 17 residues. The V and J ends lost 2 bases and 5 bases, in that order; junction bases with no gene match: 10. Germline-derived CDR1 and CDR2 are LGHNA and YNFKEQ. Each TCR beta cDNA library carried unique molecular identifiers. TCRdb re-called the PCR reads with MiXCR, one entry per CDR3 protein. Of about 570,000 distinct CDR3 sequences listed, around a third were seen once; the top ten hold approximately 5.4%. The chain carries TRBV4-2 and TRBJ2-5; 11 nucleotides match TRBD2. The source material was blood. This clonotype was obtained from a girl under 18 with multiple sclerosis. Here the CDR3 reads CASSQRAGLAGGETQYF. The CDR3 DNA sequence: TGTGCCAGCAGCCAAAGGGCCGGGCTAGCGGGGGGTGAGACCCAGTACTTC.